This T cell receptor (beta chain) is drawn from a study of glioma-infiltrating T cells. The table lists this clonotype with many counts. Looked up from germline, CDR1 is MNHEY and CDR2 is SVGEGT. The CDR3 loop spans 14 amino acids. The germline V and J ends were trimmed by 3 bases and 1 base, with 9 bases remaining between them. TCR alpha and beta CDR3 regions were amplified from RNA using iRepertoire nested multiplex PCR. In TCRdb, the multiplex PCR reads were re-called with MiXCR into one record per CDR3 protein. The sample holds over 80,000 distinct CDR3 sequences, roughly 40% seen once. The chain has TRBV6-2 or TRBV6-3 and TRBJ2-5, with a tentative D call TRBD2 (6 bases). The sequencing input was glioma tissue, nonneoplastic brain tissue, or PBMCs (not recorded which). The TCR sequence derives from a human donor with low-grade glioma or glioblastoma, undergoing nonglioma brain surgery, or in good health (not recorded which). The CDR3 region is CASSYSGSQETQYF. The CDR3 region has the DNA TGTGCCAGCAGTTATAGCGGTAGCCAAGAGACCCAGTACTTC.